Described below is a single T cell receptor (beta chain) sequence and its context. The data stem from a study of blood T cell repertoires in COVID-19. Overall study context: Samples taken during acute and convalescent COVID-19 were collected in the United States, Italy and Spain. T cells, B-cell-depleted T cells, or PBMCs provided the cDNA or gDNA that served as material.

Per the study methods: Cell counts per sample came from amplifying reference gene primers. Measured with immunoSEQ multiplex PCR; TCRdb has only the in-frame clones, and not every one. For V, J and clone size, that table is used; D and trimming come from the DNA. Here the sample spans more than 250,000 clones, 92% being singletons. Cohort 3 donors were reported recovered after two negative PCRs, clearance, or symptom resolution. What was sequenced was PBMCs or T cells enriched from blood (not recorded which). This clonotype was sampled from a woman aged 25 to 39 who had recovered from COVID-19.

CDR3 sequence: CSVEDKLGYTF. In nucleotides, the CDR3 is TGCAGCGTTGAAGATAAGCTTGGCTACACCTTC. The rearrangement joins TRBV29-1 to TRBJ1-2; D is ambiguous. The ends were cut back, 0 bases at V and 7 bases at J, with 6 bases in the middle. The CDR3 is 11 amino acids. Per the germline V gene, CDR1 is SQVTM and CDR2 is ANQGSEA. The whole variable domain, filled in from reference TRBV29-1 and TRBJ1-2, reads SAVISQKPSRDICQRGTSLTIQCQVDSQVTMMFWYRQQPGQSLTLIATANQGSEATYESGFVIDKFPISRPNLTFSTLTVSNMSPEDSSIYLCSVEDKLGYTFGSGTRLTVV.